The 19 T cell receptor beta chains below come from one sample, sequenced in a study of blood T cells in healthy people across ages. Alongside a J-beta primer mix, a sample-barcoded 5' primer served in a second PCR lasting about 7 to 12 cycles. TCRdb reanalysed the 5' RACE reads using MiXCR and keeps one entry per CDR3 protein. The table lists about 1.4 million distinct CDR3 sequences, 59% of them singletons. The sequencing sample was made of blood. The receptor set was obtained from a man aged 18 to 35 in good health.

This clonotype was observed a handful of times. CDR3 sequence reads: CASSGPHGLASSETQYF. CDR3 coding DNA: TGTGCCAGCAGCGGACCCCATGGACTAGCGAGTTCAGAGACCCAGTACTTC. The J gene is TRBJ2-5, the V gene TRBV7-2, with 9 bases fitting TRBD2. CDR1 is SGHTA and CDR2 is FQGNSA in the germline V gene. V shed 5 bases and J 4 bases; nucleotides not matched to a gene: 14. The CDR3 loop spans 17 amino acids.

V is TRBV20-1 and J is TRBJ1-6, with 10 bases matching TRBD1. The CDR3 totals 13 residues. The germline gives CDR1 DFQATT, CDR2 SNEGSKA (reference sequence). The J segment lost 10 bases and the V segment lost 6 bases, leaving 6 bases of the junction unmatched. The CDR3 here is CSAFDRGRSPLHF. The DNA of the CDR3 is TGCAGTGCCTTTGACAGGGGGCGGTCACCCCTCCACTTT.

This chain connects TRBV5-1 to TRBJ2-5; no definite D call. The end of the DNA is better explained by TRBJ2-7, so the J call may be wrong. Looked up from germline, CDR1 is SGHRS and CDR2 is YFSETQ. The CDR3 length is 13 residues. In DNA form, the CDR3 reads TGCGCCAGCAGCCGAACCGGCCAGGCCGAGCAGTACTTC. It yields the protein CASSRTGQAEQYF.

This clonotype showed up just a few times. V and J are TRBV7-9 and TRBJ2-3; 9 bases are shared with TRBD1. CDR3 size: 16 residues. CDR1 is SEHNR, CDR2 FQNEAQ, per germline (reference sequence). V was pared by 5 bases and J by 2 bases, with 8 bases of the junction left unmatched. This chain's CDR3 is CASSQGQGGSTDTQYF. The CDR3 DNA reads TGTGCCAGCAGCCAGGGACAGGGAGGATCCACAGATACGCAGTATTTT.

The table lists this clonotype with a few counts. V is TRBV3-1 and J is TRBJ2-7; D remains unclear. V dropped 2 bases and J dropped 2 bases, with 10 bases sitting between them. Germline V gene lookup returns CDR1 LGHDT and CDR2 YNNKEL (reference sequence). The CDR3 sequence is 14 residues long. DNA for the CDR3: TGTGCCAGCAGCCAAACACAGCACCCCTACGAGCAGTACTTC. It encodes CASSQTQHPYEQYF.

There are a few counts of this clonotype. The chain couples TRBV12-3 or TRBV12-4 to TRBJ2-7; D is unclear. V lost 3 bases, J lost 2 bases, and 14 bases lay in between. There are 15 residues in the CDR3. Written as DNA, the CDR3 is TGTGCCAGCAGTTTTGTGGCCTTACACCCCTACGAGCAGTACTTC. This translates into CASSFVALHPYEQYF.

The chain carries TRBV20-1 and TRBJ2-1; tentatively, D is TRBD1 or TRBD2 (6 bases each). V lost 8 bases and J lost 4, with 15 bases in between. CDR1 is DFQATT, CDR2 SNEGSKA, per germline (reference sequence). The CDR3 has 13 amino acids. Written as DNA, the CDR3 is TGCAGTCCCAGGGGAGGAGTTTACAATGAGCAGTTCTTC. Protein: CSPRGGVYNEQFF.

The chain uses TRBV29-1 and TRBJ2-3, with TRBD2 as a possible D gene (5 bases). V gave up 7 bases and J gave up 2 bases, with 13 bases separating them. The germline gives CDR1 SQVTM, CDR2 ANQGSEA. The CDR3 is 13 residues long. The CDR3 DNA follows: TGCAGCGCGGCGGGTCCCATCACAGATACGCAGTATTTT. This codes for CSAAGPITDTQYF.

The rearrangement joins TRBV24-1 to TRBJ1-4; D is uncertain. The germline V gene has CDR1 KGHDR and CDR2 SFDVKD. The V gene lost 4 bases and the J gene lost 4 bases, with 3 bases spanning the gap. This CDR3 is built from 12 residues. The CDR3 spells CATSDRNEKLFF. The CDR3 DNA reads as TGTGCCACCAGTGACCGTAATGAAAAACTGTTTTTT.

The genes are TRBV10-3 and TRBJ2-1; 8 bases fit TRBD1. Trimming took 11 bases from V and 0 from J; bases not matched to a gene: 9. Germline loops: CDR1 ENHRY, CDR2 SYGVKD. The length of the CDR3 is 15 residues. CDR3 sequence (DNA): TGTGCCTCCCAGGGACAGGTAGGCTCCTACAATGAGCAGTTCTTC. This codes for CASQGQVGSYNEQFF.

In DNA, the CDR3 is TGTGCCGGCTCAGCTGCAGGGTCCTACGAGCAGTACTTC. It yields the protein CAGSAAGSYEQYF. This sequence joins TRBV6-1 and TRBJ2-7; TRBD1 might be the D (5 bases). The germline V and J ends were trimmed by 11 bases and 1 base, with 15 bases remaining between them. The V gene's germline CDR1 is MNHNS and CDR2 SASEGT. This CDR3 contains 13 residues.

With regard to this clonotype: One end of the junction is discordant with germline, which a read error may explain. The chain recombines TRBV6-6 with TRBJ1-1; a possible D gene is TRBD1 (5 bases). The CDR3 has 15 amino acids. The V gene's germline CDR1 is MNHNY and CDR2 SVGAGI (reference sequence). This CDR3 reads CAGSTTGGMNTEAFF. Here the CDR3 DNA reads TGTGCCGGCAGCACCACGGGGGGTATGAACACTGAAGCTTTCTTT.

This clonotype was seen only a few times. This chain links TRBV29-1 with TRBJ2-7, with 7 bases that match TRBD2. CDR1 and CDR2 (germline): SQVTM, ANQGSEA. V lost 2 bases and J lost 2; bases outside the gene matches: 6. This CDR3 is built from 14 residues. The CDR3 DNA reads as TGCAGCGTTGAACTGGGGAGGGCACCCTACGAGCAGTACTTC. This translates into CSVELGRAPYEQYF.

This clonotype has just a few counts. V usage is TRBV6-1 and J usage is TRBJ1-2; no firm D call. V lost 0 bases and J lost 2, with 10 bases in between. This CDR3 comprises 15 residues. CDR1 is MNHNS and CDR2 is SASEGT in the germline V gene. CDR3 nucleotides: TGTGCCAGCAGTGAAGCGCGTGGGAGCAACTATGGCTACACCTTC. Translation gives CASSEARGSNYGYTF.

V is TRBV4-1 and J is TRBJ2-2; 7 bases are shared with TRBD1. This CDR3 region has 16 residues. Germline V gene sequence: CDR1 MGHRA, CDR2 YSYEKL. V lost 3 bases to trimming and J lost 2 bases; unmatched junction nucleotides: 6. In DNA form, the CDR3 reads TGCGCCAGCAGCCACGACAGGGAAGGTAACACCGGGGAGCTGTTTTTT. Translated, it gives CASSHDREGNTGELFF.

The V call is TRBV6-1, the J call TRBJ1-1, with no clear D. This CDR3 region has 15 residues. The V end lost 8 bases, the J end lost 10 bases, and 26 bases lay between the germline ends. CDR1 and CDR2 (germline): MNHNS, SASEGT. The CDR3 sequence is CASYPHGETYGGAFF. The CDR3 coding sequence is TGTGCCAGCTACCCCCACGGAGAGACCTACGGCGGAGCTTTCTTT.

This chain joins TRBV4-1 and TRBJ1-4; the D gene is possibly TRBD1 (5 bases). Trimming took off 8 bases at V and 7 bases at J, with 8 bases between the two ends. This CDR3 is built from 11 residues. Germline V gives CDR1 MGHRA, CDR2 YSYEKL. CDR3 protein: CASWGGEKLFF. CDR3 DNA sequence: TGCGCCAGCTGGGGGGGTGAAAAACTGTTTTTT.

The chain uses TRBV7-2 and TRBJ1-2; possible D gene TRBD1, 5 bases. The germline V gene has CDR1 SGHTA and CDR2 FQGNSA. The CDR3 is made up of 18 amino acids. Trimming took 5 bases from V and 6 from J, leaving 28 bases between them. CDR3 bases: TGTGCCAGCAGCCCACCTTGGGGGAATAATGACTATTCTGATGGCTACACCTTC. Encoded protein: CASSPPWGNNDYSDGYTF.

The sample holds a few counts of this clonotype. The chain carries TRBV7-2 and TRBJ2-5; the D gene could be TRBD1 or TRBD2 (5 bases each). Germline CDR1 SGHTA, CDR2 FQGNSA. CDR3 length equals 14 residues. V was shortened by 2 bases and J by 5 bases, with 12 bases between the two germline ends. CDR3 coding DNA: TGTGCCAGCAGCTTACGGCGGGCAGGGGAGACCCAGTACTTC. It specifies CASSLRRAGETQYF.